Reported below is one TCR beta chain. At one boundary the junction diverges from the germline segment, which might be a read error. Produced via immunoSEQ multiplex PCR; TCRdb's table is partial and in-frame only. Altogether about 300,000 clones are present, 89% being singletons, with the ten largest covering about 5.2%. Participants, roughly 18 to 90 years old, spanned about 26 US areas. Looked up from germline, CDR1 is MDHEN and CDR2 is SYDVKM. This CDR3 spans 12 amino acids. The entry originates in a study of blood T cell repertoires in COVID-19. This TCR derives from a man aged 60 to 75 who had recovered from COVID-19. The chain couples TRBV28 to TRBJ1-6, with 9 bases identical to TRBD1. Sequenced: PBMCs or T cells enriched from blood (not recorded which). The CDR3 loop is CASSLLGTGTVF. CDR3 nucleotide sequence: TGTGCCAGCAGTTTATTGGGGACAGGGACGGTCTTT. The full variable domain, rest sourced from reference TRBV28 and TRBJ1-6, is DVKVTQSSRYLVKRTGEKVFLECVQDMDHENMFWYRQDPGLGLRLIYFSYDVKMKEKGDIPEGYSVSREKKERFSLILESASTNQTSMYLCASSLLGTGTVFGNGTRLTVT.